What follows is one T cell receptor beta chain and its context. Its antigen is not identified. Primers included in the PCR were 60 Vbeta and 13 Jbeta primers. This table comes from immunoSEQ multiplex PCR, and its TCRdb copy is limited to in-frame clones, with some not included. This table holds 95,000 to 100,000 clones, 65% to 75% found once. The germline V gene encodes CDR1 SGHVS and CDR2 FQNEAQ. This CDR3 contains 16 residues. The V and J ends lost 5 bases and 0 bases respectively, with 13 bases between them. This sample stems from a study of cytomegalovirus exposure and HLA in healthy donors. Findings and limits, study-wide: In a later analysis, most CMV-associated TCR beta chains appeared HLA-restricted. Most TCR beta V segments were productive about 87% or about 30% of the time in an earlier analysis. Another analysis was done later, and it associated approximately 18,000 TCR beta sequences with HLA alleles at 0.05 false discovery rate. Investigators reported 164 TCR beta chains as tied to cytomegalovirus.

The receptor comes from a woman aged 40-49 years in good health and CMV-seronegative. V usage is TRBV7-8 and J usage is TRBJ2-2; a weak D match, TRBD2 (5 bases). The sample taken for sequencing was PBMCs. The CDR3 spells CASSKGGSANTGELFF. The CDR3, as DNA: TGTGCCAGCAGCAAGGGCGGGTCCGCGAACACCGGGGAGCTGTTTTTT.